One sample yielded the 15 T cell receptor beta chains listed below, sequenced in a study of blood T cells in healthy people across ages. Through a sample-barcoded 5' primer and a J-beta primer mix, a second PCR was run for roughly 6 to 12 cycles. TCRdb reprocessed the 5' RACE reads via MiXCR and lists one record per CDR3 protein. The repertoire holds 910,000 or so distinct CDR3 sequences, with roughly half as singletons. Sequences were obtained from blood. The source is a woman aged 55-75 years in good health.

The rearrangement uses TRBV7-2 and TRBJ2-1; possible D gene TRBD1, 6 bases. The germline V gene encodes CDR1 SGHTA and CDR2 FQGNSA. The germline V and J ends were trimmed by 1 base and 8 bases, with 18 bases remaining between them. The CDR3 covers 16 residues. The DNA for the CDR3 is TGTGCCAGCAGCTTAGAGGGGGACCCTCAGGTAGATGAGCAGTTCTTC. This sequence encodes CASSLEGDPQVDEQFF.

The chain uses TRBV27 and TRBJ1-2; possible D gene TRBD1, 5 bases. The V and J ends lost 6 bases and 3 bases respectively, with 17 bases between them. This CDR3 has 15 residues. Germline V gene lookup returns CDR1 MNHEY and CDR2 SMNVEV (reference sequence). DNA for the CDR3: TGTGCCAGCAGCTCGCCCCTACGGGGCTACTATGGCTACACCTTC. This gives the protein CASSSPLRGYYGYTF.

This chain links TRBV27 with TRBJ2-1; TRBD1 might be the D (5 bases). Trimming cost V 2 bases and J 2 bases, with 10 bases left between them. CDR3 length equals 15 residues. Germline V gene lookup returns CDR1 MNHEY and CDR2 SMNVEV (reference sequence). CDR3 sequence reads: CASSLDSPTYNEQFF. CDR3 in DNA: TGTGCCAGCAGTTTAGACAGTCCGACCTACAATGAGCAGTTCTTC.

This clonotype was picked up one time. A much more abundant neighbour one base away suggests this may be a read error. In DNA, the CDR3 is TGTGCCAGCAGCCTTAGCGGGATAGGAACAGATATGCAGTATTTT. Its protein product is CASSLSGIGTDMQYF. This rearrangement joins TRBV7-2 to TRBJ2-3; 8 nucleotides agree with TRBD2. Germline assignment: CDR1 SGHTA and CDR2 FQGNSA. This CDR3 contains 15 residues.

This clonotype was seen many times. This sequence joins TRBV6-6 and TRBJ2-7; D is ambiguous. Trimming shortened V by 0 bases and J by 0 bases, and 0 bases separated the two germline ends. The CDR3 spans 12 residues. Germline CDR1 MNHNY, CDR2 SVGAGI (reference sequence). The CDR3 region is CASSYSSYEQYF. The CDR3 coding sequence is TGTGCCAGCAGTTACTCCTCCTACGAGCAGTACTTC.

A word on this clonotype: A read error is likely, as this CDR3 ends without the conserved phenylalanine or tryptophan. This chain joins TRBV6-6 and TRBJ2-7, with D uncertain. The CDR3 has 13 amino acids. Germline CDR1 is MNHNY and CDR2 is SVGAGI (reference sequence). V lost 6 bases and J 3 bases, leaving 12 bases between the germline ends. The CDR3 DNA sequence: TGTGCCAGCAGGGAGACGGTGGTCTACGAGCAGTACCTC. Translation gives CASRETVVYEQYL.

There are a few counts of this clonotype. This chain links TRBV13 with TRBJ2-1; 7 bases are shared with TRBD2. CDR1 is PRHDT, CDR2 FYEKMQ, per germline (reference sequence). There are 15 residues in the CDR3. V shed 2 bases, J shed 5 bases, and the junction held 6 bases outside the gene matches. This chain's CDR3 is CASSLTREKDNEQFF. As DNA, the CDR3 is TGTGCCAGCAGCTTAACGCGGGAGAAGGACAATGAGCAGTTCTTC.

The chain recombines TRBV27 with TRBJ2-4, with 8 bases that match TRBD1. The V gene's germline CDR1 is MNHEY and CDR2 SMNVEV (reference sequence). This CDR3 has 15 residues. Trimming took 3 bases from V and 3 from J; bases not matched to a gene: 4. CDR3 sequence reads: CASSFTGGGKNIQYF. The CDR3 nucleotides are TGTGCCAGCAGTTTTACAGGGGGAGGCAAAAACATTCAGTACTTC.

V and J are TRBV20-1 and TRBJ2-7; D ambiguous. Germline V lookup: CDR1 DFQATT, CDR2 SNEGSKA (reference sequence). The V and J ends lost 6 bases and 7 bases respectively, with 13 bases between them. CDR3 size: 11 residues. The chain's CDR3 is CSAIWRNEQYF. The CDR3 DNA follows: TGCAGTGCCATCTGGCGCAATGAGCAGTACTTC.

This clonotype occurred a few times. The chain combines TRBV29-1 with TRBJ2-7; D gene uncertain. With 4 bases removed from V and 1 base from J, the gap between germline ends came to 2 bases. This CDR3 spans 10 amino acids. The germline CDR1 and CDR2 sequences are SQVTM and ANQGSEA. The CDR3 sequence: CSVVSYEQYF. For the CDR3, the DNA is TGCAGCGTTGTATCCTACGAGCAGTACTTC.

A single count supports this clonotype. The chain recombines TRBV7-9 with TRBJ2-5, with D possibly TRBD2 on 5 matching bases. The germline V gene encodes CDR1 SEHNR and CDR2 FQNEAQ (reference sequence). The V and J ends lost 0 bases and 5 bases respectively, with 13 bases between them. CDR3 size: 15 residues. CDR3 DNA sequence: TGTGCCAGCAGCTTAGCGGCCCTAGCCGGGGAGACCCAGTACTTC. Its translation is CASSLAALAGETQYF.

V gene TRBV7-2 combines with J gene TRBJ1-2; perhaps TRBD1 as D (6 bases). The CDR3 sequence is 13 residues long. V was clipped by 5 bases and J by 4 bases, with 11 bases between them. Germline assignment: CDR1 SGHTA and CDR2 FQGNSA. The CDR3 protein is CASSPKDSYGYTF. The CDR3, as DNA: TGTGCCAGCAGCCCTAAGGACAGCTATGGCTACACCTTC.

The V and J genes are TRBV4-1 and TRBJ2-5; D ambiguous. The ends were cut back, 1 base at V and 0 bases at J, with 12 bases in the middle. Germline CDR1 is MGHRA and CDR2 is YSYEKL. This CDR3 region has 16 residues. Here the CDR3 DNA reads TGCGCCAGCAGCCAAGTCGGTCAGCTGTACCAAGAGACCCAGTACTTC. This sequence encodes CASSQVGQLYQETQYF.

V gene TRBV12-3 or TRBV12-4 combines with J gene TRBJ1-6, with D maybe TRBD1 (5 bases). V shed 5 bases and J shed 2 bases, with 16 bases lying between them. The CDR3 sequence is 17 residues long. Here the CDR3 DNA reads TGTGCCAGCAGTACCCAGGGAAGCGGACCCTATAATTCACCCCTCCACTTT. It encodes CASSTQGSGPYNSPLHF.

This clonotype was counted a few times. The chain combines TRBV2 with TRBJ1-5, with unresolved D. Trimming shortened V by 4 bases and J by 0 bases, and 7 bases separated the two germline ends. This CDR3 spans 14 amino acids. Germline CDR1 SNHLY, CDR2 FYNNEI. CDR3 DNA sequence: TGTGCCAGCAGTGGCAGTTATAGCAATCAGCCCCAGCATTTT. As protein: CASSGSYSNQPQHF. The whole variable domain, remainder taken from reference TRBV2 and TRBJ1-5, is EPEVTQTPSHQVTQMGQEVILRCVPISNHLYFYWYRQILGQKVEFLVSFYNNEISEKSEIFDDQFSVERPDGSNFTLKIRSTKLEDSAMYFCASSGSYSNQPQHFGDGTRLSIL.